This passage covers 7 T cell receptor beta chains from one sample sequenced in a study of blood T cell repertoires in COVID-19. Generated by immunoSEQ multiplex PCR, the TCRdb table keeps only in-frame clones and is missing some. The table has 240,000 or so clones, about 86% seen once. Sequencing was carried out using PBMCs or T cells enriched from blood (not recorded which). The receptor source for this set is a woman aged 40 to 50 with acute COVID-19.

The gene calls are TRBV9 and TRBJ2-2; D perhaps matches TRBD2 (5 bases). The CDR3 contains 14 residues. Germline-derived CDR1 and CDR2 are SGDLS and YYNGEE. Between the trimmed V and J ends, which lost 6 bases and 0 bases, there was a span of 9 bases. CDR3 in DNA: TGTGCCAGCACGGGCGGGCCGAACACCGGGGAGCTGTTTTTT. Translating it yields CASTGGPNTGELFF.

The gene calls are TRBV11-3 and TRBJ2-2; 10 nucleotides agree with TRBD2. Germline V lookup: CDR1 SGHNT, CDR2 YENEEA. V was pared by 6 bases and J by 2 bases, with 9 bases of the junction left unmatched. This CDR3 contains 17 residues. CDR3 coding DNA: TGTGCCAGCAGTTCGATTATAGCGGGAGGAAACACCGGGGAGCTGTTTTTT. Its translation: CASSSIIAGGNTGELFF. The whole variable domain, filled in from reference TRBV11-3 and TRBJ2-2, reads EAGVVQSPRYKIIEKKQPVAFWCNPISGHNTLYWYLQNLGQGPELLIRYENEEAVDDSQLPKDRFSAERLKGVDSTLKIQPAELGDSAVYLCASSSIIAGGNTGELFFGEGSRLTVL.

The sample holds a few counts of this clone. The chain employs TRBV28 and TRBJ2-7; 7 bases map to TRBD1. The germline V gene has CDR1 MDHEN and CDR2 SYDVKM. The V and J ends lost 8 bases and 2 bases, in that order; junction bases with no gene match: 0. The CDR3 is 11 residues long. CDR3 loop: CASGTAYEQYF. In nucleotides, the CDR3 is TGTGCCAGCGGGACAGCCTACGAGCAGTACTTC. The whole variable domain, filled in from reference TRBV28 and TRBJ2-7, reads DVKVTQSSRYLVKRTGEKVFLECVQDMDHENMFWYRQDPGLGLRLIYFSYDVKMKEKGDIPEGYSVSREKKERFSLILESASTNQTSMYLCASGTAYEQYFGPGTRLTVT.

The rearrangement uses TRBV18 and TRBJ1-3, with TRBD1 as a possible D gene (5 bases). The CDR3 is 17 residues long. V gave up 2 bases and J gave up 0 bases, with 14 bases separating them. Germline CDR1 KGHSH, CDR2 LQKENI. The CDR3 nucleotides read TGTGCCAGCTCACCAAGGAGGGGTATCGACTCTGGAAACACCATATATTTT. This translates into CASSPRRGIDSGNTIYF.

The chain couples TRBV5-1 to TRBJ1-2; D is possibly TRBD1 (6 bases). This CDR3 is 14 amino acids long. In germline, CDR1 is SGHRS, CDR2 YFSETQ. V shed 2 bases and J shed 5 bases, with 13 bases lying between them. CDR3 residues: CASSFLGTPYGYTF. The CDR3 DNA reads TGCGCCAGCAGCTTCCTCGGGACACCGTATGGCTACACCTTC.

The chain recombines TRBV7-6 with TRBJ2-1; a possible D gene is TRBD2 (5 bases). Germline CDR1 reads SGHVS; CDR2 reads FNYEAQ. V was cut by 0 bases and J by 2 bases, with 5 bases left in between. The CDR3 is 14 residues long. Here the CDR3 reads CASSLAGAYNEQFF. The CDR3 bases are TGTGCCAGCAGCTTAGCCGGGGCCTACAATGAGCAGTTCTTC.

The V and J genes are TRBV5-4 and TRBJ2-7; D perhaps matches TRBD1 (7 bases). This CDR3 has 16 residues. Germline values: CDR1 SGHNT, CDR2 YYREEE (reference sequence). Trimming shortened V by 6 bases and J by 3 bases, and 22 bases separated the two germline ends. Here the CDR3 reads CASTRRGRGHNYEQYF. The CDR3 DNA is TGTGCCAGCACCCGGAGGGGGCGCGGCCATAACTACGAGCAGTACTTC. The full variable domain, completed using reference TRBV5-4 and TRBJ2-7, is ETGVTQSPTHLIKTRGQQVTLRCSSQSGHNTVSWYQQALGQGPQFIFQYYREEENGRGNFPPRFSGLQFPNYSSELNVNALELDDSALYLCASTRRGRGHNYEQYFGPGTRLTVT.